This entry lists 16 T cell receptor beta chains sequenced from one sample in a study of control samples from healthy donors and cancer patients. Using immunoSEQ multiplex PCR, the repertoire was profiled, and TCRdb retains in-frame clones only, with some absent. Among about 90,000 clones listed, over 85% were seen once. The sequenced sample was blood. The receptors come from a woman in her thirties in good health.

The rearrangement joins TRBV6-5 to TRBJ1-3, with D unclear. CDR3 size: 15 residues. The germline V and J ends were trimmed by 2 bases and 0 bases, with 8 bases remaining between them. Germline V gene lookup returns CDR1 MNHEY and CDR2 SVGAGI. The CDR3 region has the DNA TGTGCCAGCAGTTACGCGGACCCCTCTGGAAACACCATATATTTT. Residues: CASSYADPSGNTIYF.

This sequence joins TRBV6-2 or TRBV6-3 and TRBJ1-1; D is undetermined. CDR3 length: 14 amino acids. Germline V CDR1 and CDR2: MNHEY, SVGEGT. V was pared by 5 bases and J by 1 base, with 11 bases between. CDR3 bases: TGTGCCAGCAGTCTAACCTTTGGGAACACTGAAGCTTTCTTT. This encodes CASSLTFGNTEAFF.

The chain combines TRBV5-4 with TRBJ2-7; 8 bases match TRBD1. CDR1 and CDR2 from the germline V gene are SGHNT and YYREEE (reference sequence). The CDR3 length is 12 residues. Germline trimming cut 3 bases from V and 9 bases from J; bases unmatched to any gene: 5. CDR3 coding DNA: TGTGCCAGCAGCTCCCGGACAGGGAGGCAGTACTTC. This codes for CASSSRTGRQYF.

The chain recombines TRBV28 with TRBJ1-1; 7 bases are a match to TRBD1. Losses at the gene ends were 5 bases for V and 1 base for J; bases not matched to a gene: 7. The CDR3 spans 15 residues. Germline-derived CDR1 and CDR2 are MDHEN and SYDVKM. This chain's CDR3 is CASSTTDRWNTEAFF. The CDR3 DNA sequence: TGTGCCAGCAGTACTACGGACAGGTGGAACACTGAAGCTTTCTTT.

The chain carries TRBV14 and TRBJ1-1, with TRBD1 as a possible D gene (6 bases). The V end was cut by 4 bases, the J end by 1 base, with 16 bases between. The CDR3 spans 16 residues. CDR1 and CDR2 (germline): SGHDN, FVKESK. The DNA for the CDR3 is TGTGCCAGCAGCCCCCCCGGCGAGGGGGAGAACACTGAAGCTTTCTTT. Protein product: CASSPPGEGENTEAFF.

This chain uses TRBV6-5 with TRBJ1-1; the D is unclear. The CDR3 runs to 14 residues. Looked up from germline, CDR1 is MNHEY and CDR2 is SVGAGI. The V end was cut by 10 bases, the J end by 1 base, with 16 bases between. CDR3 loop: CATLRGWRNTEAFF. CDR3 nucleotides: TGTGCCACCCTTCGAGGATGGAGGAACACTGAAGCTTTCTTT.

This rearrangement joins TRBV7-2 to TRBJ2-5; D gene uncertain. V was shortened by 1 base and J by 2 bases, with 8 bases between the two germline ends. The CDR3 sequence is 14 residues long. From germline, CDR1 is SGHTA and CDR2 FQGNSA. The CDR3 here is CASSLVTEQETQYF. The DNA of the CDR3 is TGTGCCAGCAGCTTAGTAACAGAACAAGAGACCCAGTACTTC.

The V gene is TRBV11-2, the J gene TRBJ2-3; no definite D call. Germline CDR1 is SGHAT and CDR2 is FQNNGV. Deletions cut 5 bases from V and 2 bases from J, with 8 bases between. This CDR3 is 13 amino acids long. The CDR3 DNA follows: TGTGCCAGCAGCGCCCCCCCCACAGATACGCAGTATTTT. This translates into CASSAPPTDTQYF.

The rearrangement joins TRBV18 to TRBJ2-1; 9 nucleotides line up with TRBD2. There are 16 residues in the CDR3. Germline loops: CDR1 KGHSH, CDR2 LQKENI. The ends lost 4 bases at V and 0 bases at J; junction bases unmatched: 4. The CDR3 DNA follows: TGTGCCAGCTCACTCCTTAGCGGGAGCTCCTACAATGAGCAGTTCTTC. Translation: CASSLLSGSSYNEQFF. The whole variable domain, remainder taken from reference TRBV18 and TRBJ2-1, is NAGVMQNPRHLVRRRGQEARLRCSPMKGHSHVYWYRQLPEEGLKFMVYLQKENIIDESGMPKERFSAEFPKEGPSILRIQQVVRGDSAAYFCASSLLSGSSYNEQFFGPGTRLTVL.

The chain links TRBV4-1 to TRBJ1-2; D is possibly TRBD1 (6 bases). V lost 6 bases to trimming and J lost 4 bases, with 18 bases between them. Germline CDR1 and CDR2: MGHRA and YSYEKL. This CDR3 has 15 amino acids. The CDR3 sequence: CASRHREGEVYGYTF. The CDR3 coding sequence is TGCGCCAGCAGACACCGGGAGGGGGAGGTCTATGGCTACACCTTC.

The chain carries TRBV6-5 and TRBJ2-7, with TRBD1 identical over 9 bases. This CDR3 is 15 amino acids long. The J segment lost 0 bases and the V segment lost 3 bases, leaving 3 bases of the junction unmatched. The germline CDR1 and CDR2 sequences are MNHEY and SVGAGI. In DNA, the CDR3 is TGTGCCAGCAGTTATCGGGACAGGGACTCCTACGAGCAGTACTTC. Protein sequence: CASSYRDRDSYEQYF.

This rearrangement joins TRBV9 to TRBJ1-2; D is uncertain. V was trimmed by 4 bases and J by 8 bases, leaving 21 bases between them. Germline lookup yields CDR1 SGDLS and CDR2 YYNGEE. This CDR3 comprises 15 residues. CDR3: CASSLNPDAREGYTF. CDR3 coding DNA: TGTGCCAGCAGCTTAAATCCGGACGCCCGGGAGGGCTACACCTTC.

V usage is TRBV6-6 and J usage is TRBJ1-6; 7 bases agree with TRBD1. Germline trimming cut 2 bases from V and 5 bases from J; bases unmatched to any gene: 6. Germline V gene data show CDR1 as MNHNY and CDR2 as SVGAGI (reference sequence). The CDR3 contains 16 residues. CDR3 coding DNA: TGTGCCAGCAGTTACCTTACAGGGGTAAATAATTCACCCCTCCACTTT. Translation: CASSYLTGVNNSPLHF.

This clone was recorded a few times. The V call is TRBV5-8, the J call TRBJ1-1; no reliable D call. The V end was cut by 2 bases, the J end by 10 bases, with 9 bases between. Germline values: CDR1 SGHTS, CDR2 YDEGEE. The CDR3 has 11 residues. In DNA, the CDR3 is TGTGCCAGCAGCTTTTTTACGACAGCTTTCTTT. Translation: CASSFFTTAFF. The complete variable domain, with remaining parts taken from reference TRBV5-8 and TRBJ1-1, reads EAGVTQSPTHLIKTRGQQATLRCSPISGHTSVYWYQQALGLGLQFLLWYDEGEERNRGNFPPRFSGRQFPNYSSELNVNALELEDSALYLCASSFFTTAFFGQGTRLTVV.

This clone showed up just once. This same CDR3 is encoded by further DNA sequences in the sample. This rearrangement joins TRBV5-1 to TRBJ1-5; D uncertain. The CDR3 spans 15 residues. The germline V gene has CDR1 SGHRS and CDR2 YFSETQ. Trimming took 0 bases from V and 1 from J, leaving 8 bases between them. CDR3 sequence: CASSLGTGSNQPQHF. CDR3 in DNA: TGCGCCAGCAGCTTGGGGACTGGGAGCAATCAGCCCCAGCATTTT.

The CDR3 spells CSVESGDTIYF. CDR3 coding DNA: TGCAGCGTTGAATCCGGGGACACCATATATTTT. The chain uses TRBV29-1 and TRBJ1-3; no definite D call. This CDR3 spans 11 amino acids. Germline values: CDR1 SQVTM, CDR2 ANQGSEA. The V and J ends lost 2 bases and 8 bases respectively, with 7 bases between them.